This T cell receptor beta chain was identified during a study of Ad26.COV2.S vaccination and SARS-CoV-2 variants. Study at large: Intramuscularly, Ad26.COV2.S was given either once or twice, 56 days apart. Findings of the study overall: Total T cell responses may have been underestimated by the TCR breadth and depth analyses. Post-vaccination breadth of spike-specific CD8+ and CD4+ T cell responses was reportedly substantial.

Specified treatment: around 19 received Ad26.COV2.S at low or high dose, single or two shots; 5 received placebo; per-sample allocation not given. Vaccine and placebo recipients were sampled on day 63 after the first injection. An Ad26 vector expressing Wuhan-strain SARS-CoV-2 spike served as the vaccine. Comment on this clone: What it binds is not known.

The CDR3 contains 13 residues. Germline V gene data show CDR1 as MNHEY and CDR2 as SVGAGI. V shed 6 bases, J shed 6 bases, and the junction held 2 bases outside the gene matches. Data came from immunoSEQ multiplex PCR; TCRdb stores just in-frame clones and leaves some out. The sample holds about 320,000 clones, approximately 86% seen once. V is TRBV6-5 and J is TRBJ2-7; 13 bases are shared with TRBD2. Sample: peripheral blood, taken in a trial of Ad26.COV2.S vaccine versus placebo. The sequence came from a person aged 18-65 years who received the Ad26.COV2.S COVID-19 vaccine or a placebo. The CDR3 spells CASRTSGGSEQYF. Written as DNA, the CDR3 is TGTGCCAGCAGGACTAGCGGGGGGTCCGAGCAGTACTTC.